The clone carrying this T cell receptor beta chain has only a few counts. This CDR3 is built from 14 residues. Germline V gene lookup returns CDR1 MGHRA and CDR2 YSYEKL. The V end was cut by 4 bases, the J end by 0 bases, with 9 bases between. This record belongs to a study of identical twins. MiXCR, applied by TCRdb to the 5' RACE reads, yields one record per CDR3 protein. The sample includes some 440,000 distinct CDR3 sequences, roughly 26% of them seen just once. These data are also associated with another study on T cells expressing NK-cell markers.

The TCR comes from a woman aged 18-35 years in good health. This chain joins TRBV4-1 and TRBJ1-1; D possibly corresponds to TRBD1 (6 bases). Sequenced: CD4+ T cells sorted from blood. The CDR3 sequence is CASSRQGMNTEAFF. For the CDR3, the DNA is TGCGCCAGCAGCCGCCAGGGGATGAACACTGAAGCTTTCTTT.